This T cell receptor beta chain is from a study of cytomegalovirus exposure and HLA in healthy donors. For the study at large: Earlier, about 179 million T cells were analyzed, and some 120 million unique TCR beta sequences were found among them. Study outcomes and limitations: Serostatus for CMV was the only available immune exposure information. DRB1 showed the most TCR associations and HLA-C the fewest in a later analysis, as rates varied by HLA locus. Segments of the TCR beta V type were, in most cases, productive about 87% or about 30% of the time in an earlier analysis.

A remark on this clone: Its specificity is not known.

Germline V gene sequence: CDR1 SGHAT, CDR2 FQNNGV. This CDR3 spans 12 amino acids. The germline V and J ends were trimmed by 5 bases and 12 bases, with 14 bases remaining between them. The PCR used 60 Vbeta and 13 Jbeta primers. Profiled with immunoSEQ multiplex PCR; TCRdb holds only in-frame clones, not every one. Of fewer than 80,000 clones listed, 70% to 75% are singletons. Sequenced material: PBMCs. The TCR was taken from a woman in her twenties or thirties in good health and CMV-seronegative. The V call is TRBV11-2, the J call TRBJ2-1; possibly TRBD1 for D (5 bases). CDR3 DNA sequence: TGTGCCAGCAGCCCAGGGCCTCCGGGGCAGTTCTTC. Translation: CASSPGPPGQFF.